The 32 T cell receptor beta chains below all came from one sample that was sequenced in a study of CD8 T cells in Susac syndrome. When the RNA was reverse transcribed, random hexamers were used with an input of about 0.5 to 1 ug. TCRdb re-analysed the immunoSEQ multiplex PCR reads in MiXCR, keeping a single row per CDR3 protein. The data show some 170,000 distinct CDR3 sequences, 80% to 95% seen once. Material for sequencing was CD4+ T cells from PBMCs. The receptor source for this set is a human donor in good health.

V gene TRBV7-3 combines with J gene TRBJ2-4, with D tentatively TRBD2 (5 bases). CDR3 size: 13 residues. Germline V lookup: CDR1 SGHTA, CDR2 FQGTGA. The V and J ends lost 3 bases and 9 bases respectively, with 12 bases between them. CDR3 DNA: TGTGCCAGCAGCTTTTCACCCGAGGGCATTCAGTACTTC. Translated: CASSFSPEGIQYF.

The rearrangement joins TRBV5-6 to TRBJ1-2; D not certain. V was pared by 1 base and J by 4 bases, with 8 bases between. The CDR3 consists of 13 residues. Germline V CDR1 and CDR2: SGHDT, YYEEEE. The CDR3 region is CASSLWRSYGYTF. DNA of the CDR3: TGTGCCAGCAGCTTGTGGAGGTCCTATGGCTACACCTTC.

The rearrangement links TRBV12-3 or TRBV12-4 to TRBJ2-2; no reliable D call. V shed 8 bases and J shed 5 bases, with 6 bases lying between them. CDR3 length: 11 amino acids. For the CDR3, the DNA is TGTGCCAGCGCGGTGACCGGGGAGCTGTTTTTT. Amino acid sequence: CASAVTGELFF.

The rearrangement uses TRBV5-6 and TRBJ1-5; no reliable D call. Germline V gene lookup returns CDR1 SGHDT and CDR2 YYEEEE. The length of the CDR3 is 13 residues. Trimming took 1 base from V and 5 from J, leaving 7 bases between them. In nucleotides, the CDR3 is TGTGCCAGCAGCTTGTCCCCCTATCAGCCCCAGCATTTT. Its protein product is CASSLSPYQPQHF.

The chain couples TRBV3-1 to TRBJ1-1; 8 bases agree with TRBD1. CDR3 length: 16 residues. Trimming removed 2 bases from V and 1 base from J; junction bases left unmatched: 6. Per the germline V gene, CDR1 is LGHDT and CDR2 is YNNKEL (reference sequence). The chain's CDR3 is CASSQLSDRANTEAFF. CDR3 coding DNA: TGTGCCAGCAGCCAACTTTCGGACAGGGCGAACACTGAAGCTTTCTTT.

The chain carries TRBV3-1 and TRBJ2-1, with 11 bases matching TRBD2. The trim removed 0 bases at V and 9 bases at J, leaving 7 bases unmatched. CDR3 size: 16 residues. The germline V gene encodes CDR1 LGHDT and CDR2 YNNKEL (reference sequence). The CDR3 loop reads CASSQDLAGGGGEQFF. The CDR3, as DNA: TGTGCCAGCAGCCAAGATCTAGCGGGGGGAGGAGGTGAGCAGTTCTTC.

This chain connects TRBV28 to TRBJ2-7, with TRBD2 as a possible D gene (6 bases). Germline-derived CDR1 and CDR2 are MDHEN and SYDVKM. Trimming removed 5 bases at V and 2 bases at J, with 16 bases between. CDR3 length: 15 amino acids. CDR3: CASSATGTGAYEQYF. The CDR3 coding sequence is TGTGCCAGCAGTGCCACCGGGACGGGGGCCTACGAGCAGTACTTC. The full variable domain, completed using reference TRBV28 and TRBJ2-7, is DVKVTQSSRYLVKRTGEKVFLECVQDMDHENMFWYRQDPGLGLRLIYFSYDVKMKEKGDIPEGYSVSREKKERFSLILESASTNQTSMYLCASSATGTGAYEQYFGPGTRLTVT.

The rearrangement joins TRBV2 to TRBJ2-3, with D possibly being TRBD1 or TRBD2 (5 bases each). V was clipped by 8 bases and J by 0 bases, with 12 bases between them. The CDR3 has 14 amino acids. Germline CDR1 reads SNHLY; CDR2 reads FYNNEI. The CDR3 reads CASSGLGSTDTQYF. DNA of the CDR3: TGTGCCAGCTCGGGGCTAGGGAGCACAGATACGCAGTATTTT.

The chain couples TRBV29-1 to TRBJ1-6; D uncertain. CDR1 and CDR2 from the germline V gene are SQVTM and ANQGSEA. CDR3 length equals 14 residues. Trimming cost V 5 bases and J 7 bases, with 15 bases left between them. Written as DNA, the CDR3 is TGCAGCGTTCGGGTGAACCCGGGGAATTCACCCCTCCACTTT. This gives the protein CSVRVNPGNSPLHF.

The chain links TRBV7-3 to TRBJ2-3, with D possibly matching TRBD1 (6 bases). The CDR3 sequence is 14 residues long. The germline CDR1 and CDR2 sequences are SGHTA and FQGTGA. V was shortened by 5 bases and J by 4 bases, with 13 bases between the two germline ends. The CDR3 DNA reads TGTGCCAGCAGCCCAGACAGGTTGCCAGATACGCAGTATTTT. It codes for CASSPDRLPDTQYF.

This clonotype was observed once. CDR3 region: CASSLTGRTGELFF. CDR3 DNA sequence: TGTGCCAGCAGCTTAACAGGACGGACCGGGGAGCTGTTTTTT. The rearrangement joins TRBV7-9 to TRBJ2-2; TRBD1 is a possible D gene (5 bases). The CDR3 sequence is 14 residues long. V gave up 2 bases and J gave up 5 bases, with 9 bases separating them. CDR1 is SEHNR, CDR2 FQNEAQ, per germline (reference sequence).

The rearrangement uses TRBV5-4 and TRBJ1-2; D unclear. Germline V lookup: CDR1 SGHNT, CDR2 YYREEE (reference sequence). The CDR3 sequence is 14 residues long. With 2 bases removed from V and 2 bases from J, the gap between germline ends came to 10 bases. CDR3 loop: CASSFPGKNYGYTF. In DNA, the CDR3 is TGTGCCAGCAGCTTCCCGGGCAAGAACTATGGCTACACCTTC. Based on the CDR3 plus reference TRBV5-4 and TRBJ1-2, the full variable domain is ETGVTQSPTHLIKTRGQQVTLRCSSQSGHNTVSWYQQALGQGPQFIFQYYREEENGRGNFPPRFSGLQFPNYSSELNVNALELDDSALYLCASSFPGKNYGYTFGSGTRLTVV.

The chain links TRBV5-4 to TRBJ2-7; TRBD1 agrees at 10 bases. Trimming cost V 4 bases and J 0 bases; bases outside gene matches: 4. CDR3 length equals 15 residues. In germline, CDR1 is SGHNT, CDR2 YYREEE (reference sequence). CDR3 coding DNA: TGTGCCAGCAGCGACAGGGACAGGGGCTCCTACGAGCAGTACTTC. Protein product: CASSDRDRGSYEQYF.

This chain joins TRBV27 and TRBJ2-3; 8 bases match TRBD1. V lost 4 bases to trimming and J lost 0 bases; unmatched junction nucleotides: 6. The CDR3 totals 16 residues. Germline CDR1 MNHEY, CDR2 SMNVEV (reference sequence). The CDR3 DNA follows: TGTGCCAGCAGTTCCCCGACAGGGGCGAGCACAGATACGCAGTATTTT. It codes for CASSSPTGASTDTQYF.

This chain joins TRBV6-5 and TRBJ2-3, with 9 bases aligning to TRBD2. V gave up 5 bases and J gave up 2 bases; unmatched junction bases: 5. There are 15 residues in the CDR3. Germline V gene lookup returns CDR1 MNHEY and CDR2 SVGAGI. This CDR3 is CASSHLAGFTDTQYF. The CDR3 bases are TGTGCCAGCAGTCACCTAGCGGGATTCACAGATACGCAGTATTTT.

The chain is built from TRBV12-3 or TRBV12-4 and TRBJ2-1; D possibly corresponds to TRBD1 (5 bases). V lost 1 base, J lost 15 bases, and 19 bases lay in between. The length of the CDR3 is 14 residues. CDR3 sequence reads: CASSLGTNPPFPFF. The DNA for the CDR3 is TGTGCCAGCAGTTTAGGGACAAATCCTCCATTTCCGTTCTTC.

V is TRBV29-1 and J is TRBJ2-3; 13 bases line up with TRBD2. With V trimmed by 4 bases and J by 5 bases, 6 bases remained unmatched. CDR1 SQVTM and CDR2 ANQGSEA come from the germline V gene. The CDR3 has 15 residues. The CDR3 region is CSVGRTSGGKDTQYF. CDR3 coding DNA: TGCAGCGTTGGGCGGACTAGCGGGGGCAAAGATACGCAGTATTTT.

The chain couples TRBV5-4 to TRBJ1-2; possibly TRBD1 for D (5 bases). The CDR3 runs to 14 residues. Trimming pared 4 bases from V and 5 bases from J, leaving 15 bases between. The germline gives CDR1 SGHNT, CDR2 YYREEE (reference sequence). The CDR3 sequence: CASSPQSQGYGYTF. The CDR3 DNA follows: TGTGCCAGCAGCCCACAAAGTCAGGGTTATGGCTACACCTTC.

The rearrangement joins TRBV7-8 to TRBJ2-1; perhaps TRBD1 as D (6 bases). Germline-derived CDR1 and CDR2 are SGHVS and FQNEAQ. Between the trimmed V and J ends, which lost 7 bases and 7 bases, there was a span of 20 bases. The CDR3 loop spans 15 amino acids. In DNA form, the CDR3 reads TGTGCCAGCAAGGCCGGGACACATGCATGGAATGAGCAGTTCTTC. It yields the protein CASKAGTHAWNEQFF.

CDR3 in amino acids: CASSPPSRNRYEQYF. The CDR3 nucleotides are TGTGCCAGCTCACCACCAAGTAGGAATCGTTACGAGCAGTACTTC. This chain links TRBV18 with TRBJ2-7; D unclear. The V gene's germline CDR1 is KGHSH and CDR2 LQKENI. Trimming took off 0 bases at V and 4 bases at J, with 13 bases between the two ends. This CDR3 is 15 amino acids long.

J is TRBJ1-2 and V is TRBV12-3 or TRBV12-4; D is unclear. The CDR3 length is 14 residues. Trimming cost V 1 base and J 3 bases, with 9 bases left between them. The CDR3 spells CASSLVGVDYGYTF. CDR3 coding DNA: TGTGCCAGCAGTTTAGTGGGTGTCGACTATGGCTACACCTTC.

The chain employs TRBV25-1 and TRBJ1-1; 7 bases agree with TRBD1. Trimming at V came to 3 bases and at J to 4 bases, leaving 14 bases not matched to a gene. The CDR3 is made up of 17 amino acids. Germline V gene lookup returns CDR1 MGHDK and CDR2 SYGVNS. CDR3 in amino acids: CASSDRYYQGEVTEAFF. The CDR3 region has the DNA TGTGCCAGCAGTGACCGATATTACCAGGGGGAAGTCACTGAAGCTTTCTTT.

V gene TRBV29-1 combines with J gene TRBJ2-7, with a weak D call TRBD2 (5 bases). This CDR3 comprises 14 residues. The germline CDR1 and CDR2 sequences are SQVTM and ANQGSEA. V dropped 6 bases and J dropped 2 bases, with 17 bases sitting between them. CDR3 nucleotide sequence: TGCAGCGTGAGCCCGTCGGGGTCAACCTACGAGCAGTACTTC. Encoded protein: CSVSPSGSTYEQYF.

CDR3 coding DNA: TGCAGTGCTAGAGATCACGGAAATCTCGCAGGGGGGTACGAGCAGTACTTC. Translating gives CSARDHGNLAGGYEQYF. This chain joins TRBV20-1 and TRBJ2-7; possible D gene TRBD1, 7 bases. The germline CDR1 and CDR2 sequences are DFQATT and SNEGSKA (reference sequence). CDR3 length equals 17 residues. The V end was cut by 0 bases, the J end by 4 bases, with 22 bases between.

V is TRBV14 and J is TRBJ2-6; D is uncertain. The CDR3 contains 13 residues. Germline CDR1 and CDR2: SGHDN and FVKESK. The ends were cut back, 3 bases at V and 4 bases at J, with 4 bases in the middle. The CDR3 spells CASSHNGANVLTF. The CDR3 region has the DNA TGTGCCAGCAGCCACAACGGGGCCAACGTCCTGACTTTC.

The chain combines TRBV9 with TRBJ2-4; TRBD2 matches 10 bases. Germline lookup yields CDR1 SGDLS and CDR2 YYNGEE. The CDR3 spans 17 residues. V was clipped by 0 bases and J by 5 bases; unmatched bases: 8. The CDR3 DNA follows: TGTGCCAGCAGCGTAGACGGTGGAGCGGGGGGGCAAAACATTCAGTACTTC. Protein sequence: CASSVDGGAGGQNIQYF.

J is TRBJ2-1 and V is TRBV7-9; D gene uncertain. Germline loops: CDR1 SEHNR, CDR2 FQNEAQ (reference sequence). The CDR3 is made up of 15 amino acids. V was shortened by 5 bases and J by 6 bases, with 17 bases between the two germline ends. The CDR3 DNA sequence: TGTGCCAGCAGCCCACCGCCACGGTTCAGCAATGAGCAGTTCTTC. Protein: CASSPPPRFSNEQFF.

The chain links TRBV27 to TRBJ1-2; TRBD1 is a possible D gene (5 bases). The V gene lost 7 bases and the J gene lost 9 bases, with 24 bases spanning the gap. The CDR3 runs to 15 residues. Per the germline V gene, CDR1 is MNHEY and CDR2 is SMNVEV (reference sequence). The CDR3 is CASNLSYQQGGSYTF. The CDR3 DNA is TGTGCCAGCAACCTCTCCTATCAGCAGGGAGGGAGCTACACCTTC.

This sequence joins TRBV3-1 and TRBJ2-6; tentatively, D is TRBD2 (5 bases). Germline V gene sequence: CDR1 LGHDT, CDR2 YNNKEL (reference sequence). The CDR3 is 15 residues long. V lost 4 bases and J lost 2, with 9 bases in between. The CDR3 region is CASSREGAGANVLTF. CDR3 coding DNA: TGTGCCAGCAGCCGCGAGGGCGCTGGGGCCAACGTCCTGACTTTC. The full variable domain, with the rest looked up from reference TRBV3-1 and TRBJ2-6, is DTAVSQTPKYLVTQMGNDKSIKCEQNLGHDTMYWYKQDSKKFLKIMFSYNNKELIINETVPNRFSPKSPDKAHLNLHINSLELGDSAVYFCASSREGAGANVLTFGAGSRLTVL.

J is TRBJ2-1 and V is TRBV7-3; D unclear. Trimming took 5 bases from V and 3 from J, leaving 14 bases between them. Germline assignment: CDR1 SGHTA and CDR2 FQGTGA. The CDR3 has 15 residues. This chain's CDR3 is CASSPESVSYNEQFF. The CDR3 nucleotides are TGTGCCAGCAGCCCAGAGTCGGTCAGCTACAATGAGCAGTTCTTC.

The chain links TRBV10-3 to TRBJ2-2, with 8 bases that match TRBD2. Germline V CDR1 and CDR2: ENHRY, SYGVKD. V gave up 6 bases and J gave up 3 bases; unmatched junction bases: 9. This CDR3 spans 16 amino acids. In nucleotides, the CDR3 is TGTGCCATCAGCCCTCAGAGCGGGGGAGACACCGGGGAGCTGTTTTTT. Translated, it gives CAISPQSGGDTGELFF.

The V call is TRBV5-1, the J call TRBJ1-5, with 12 bases aligning to TRBD1. CDR1 SGHRS and CDR2 YFSETQ come from the germline V gene. The CDR3 runs to 15 residues. V lost 5 bases and J lost 5; bases outside the gene matches: 5. The CDR3 is CASRPGTGGYQPQHF. The CDR3 bases are TGCGCCAGCAGGCCCGGGACAGGGGGCTATCAGCCCCAGCATTTT. Drawing the rest from reference TRBV5-1 and TRBJ1-5, the complete variable domain is KAGVTQTPRYLIKTRGQQVTLSCSPISGHRSVSWYQQTPGQGLQFLFEYFSETQRNKGNFPGRFSGRQFSNSRSEMNVSTLELGDSALYLCASRPGTGGYQPQHFGDGTRLSIL.